This section outlines one TCR beta chain sequence together with its context. The antigen remains undetermined. The data stem from a study of cytomegalovirus exposure and HLA in healthy donors. Across the study: Under 90% of some 390 genotyped donors fell in the Caucasian-associated ancestry cluster. Study observations and caveats: In a later analysis, a missense DCLRE1C variant was linked to TCR beta V- and J-gene trimming. CMV serostatus stood as the only immune exposure information on hand.

The PCR made use of 60 Vbeta and 13 Jbeta primers. The assay was immunoSEQ multiplex PCR, and TCRdb's table has in-frame clones only and misses some. The sample lists about 220,000 clones, 75% to 80% occurring once. The CDR3 runs 17 residues. V lost 5 bases to trimming and J lost 7 bases; unmatched junction nucleotides: 17. The germline CDR1 and CDR2 sequences are SGHTA and FQGNSA. This chain joins TRBV7-2 and TRBJ2-5; 9 nucleotides match TRBD1. The sequencing sample was made of PBMCs. This sequence originates from a male donor in good health and CMV-seronegative. The CDR3 is CASSQTAGSGQGWTQYF. The DNA of the CDR3 is TGTGCCAGCAGCCAGACGGCAGGATCCGGACAGGGGTGGACCCAGTACTTC.